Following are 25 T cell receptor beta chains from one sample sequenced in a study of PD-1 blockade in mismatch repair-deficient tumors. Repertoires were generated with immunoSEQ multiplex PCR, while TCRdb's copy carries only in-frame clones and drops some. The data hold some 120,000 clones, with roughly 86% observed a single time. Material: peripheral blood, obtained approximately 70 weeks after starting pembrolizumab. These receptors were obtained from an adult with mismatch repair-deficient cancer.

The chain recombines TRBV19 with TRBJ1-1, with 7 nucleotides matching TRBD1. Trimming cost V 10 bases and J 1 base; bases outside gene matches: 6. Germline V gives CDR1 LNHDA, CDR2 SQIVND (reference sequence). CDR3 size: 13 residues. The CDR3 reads CATRDRPNTEAFF. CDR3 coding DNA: TGTGCCACCAGGGACAGACCGAACACTGAAGCTTTCTTT.

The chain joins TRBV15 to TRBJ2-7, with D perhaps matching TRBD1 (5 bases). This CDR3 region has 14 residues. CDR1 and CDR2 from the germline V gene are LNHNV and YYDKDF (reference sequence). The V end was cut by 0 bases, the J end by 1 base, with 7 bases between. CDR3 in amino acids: CATSRDRGSYEQYF. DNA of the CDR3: TGTGCCACCAGCAGAGATAGGGGATCCTACGAGCAGTACTTC.

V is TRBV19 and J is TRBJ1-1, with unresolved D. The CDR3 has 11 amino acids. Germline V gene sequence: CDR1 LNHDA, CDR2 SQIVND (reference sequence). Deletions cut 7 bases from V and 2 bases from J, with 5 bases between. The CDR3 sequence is CASIRNTEAFF. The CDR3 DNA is TGTGCCAGTATTCGAAACACTGAAGCTTTCTTT. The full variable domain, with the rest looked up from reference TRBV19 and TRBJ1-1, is DGGITQSPKYLFRKEGQNVTLSCEQNLNHDAMYWYRQDPGQGLRLIYYSQIVNDFQKGDIAEGYSVSREKKESFPLTVTSAQKNPTAFYLCASIRNTEAFFGQGTRLTVV.

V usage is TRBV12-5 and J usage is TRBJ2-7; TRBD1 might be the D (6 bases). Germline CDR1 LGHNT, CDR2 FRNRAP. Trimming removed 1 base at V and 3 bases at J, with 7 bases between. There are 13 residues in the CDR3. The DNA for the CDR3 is TGTGCTAGTGGTTTGGGAGGGGGCTACGAGCAGTACTTC. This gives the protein CASGLGGGYEQYF.

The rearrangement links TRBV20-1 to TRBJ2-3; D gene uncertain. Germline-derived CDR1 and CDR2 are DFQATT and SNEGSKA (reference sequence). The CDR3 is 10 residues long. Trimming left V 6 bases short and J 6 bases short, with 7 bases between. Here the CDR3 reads CSAPWDTQYF. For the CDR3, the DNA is TGCAGTGCCCCGTGGGATACGCAGTATTTT.

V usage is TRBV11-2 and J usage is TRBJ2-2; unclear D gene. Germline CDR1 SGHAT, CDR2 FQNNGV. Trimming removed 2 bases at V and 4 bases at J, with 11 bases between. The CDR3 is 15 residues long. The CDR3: CASSLWVSITGELFF. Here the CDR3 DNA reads TGTGCCAGCAGCTTATGGGTTAGCATCACCGGGGAGCTGTTTTTT.

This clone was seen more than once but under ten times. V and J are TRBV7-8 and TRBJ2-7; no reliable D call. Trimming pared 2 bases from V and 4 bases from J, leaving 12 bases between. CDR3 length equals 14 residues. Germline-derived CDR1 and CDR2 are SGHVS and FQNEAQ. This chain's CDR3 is CASSLRAPVYEQYF. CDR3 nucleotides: TGTGCCAGCAGCTTACGGGCGCCCGTTTACGAGCAGTACTTC.

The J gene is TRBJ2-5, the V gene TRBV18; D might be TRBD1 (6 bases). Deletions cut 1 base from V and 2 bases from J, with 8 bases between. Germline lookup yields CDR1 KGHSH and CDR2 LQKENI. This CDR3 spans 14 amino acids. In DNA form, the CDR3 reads TGTGCCAGCTCACCACGAGACAGGCAAGAGACCCAGTACTTC. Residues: CASSPRDRQETQYF.

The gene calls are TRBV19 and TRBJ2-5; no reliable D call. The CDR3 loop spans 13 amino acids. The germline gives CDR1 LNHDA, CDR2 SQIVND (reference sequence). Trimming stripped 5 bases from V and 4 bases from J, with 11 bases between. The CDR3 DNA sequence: TGTGCCAGTAGTTTTGGTTCCATAGAGACCCAGTACTTC. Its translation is CASSFGSIETQYF.

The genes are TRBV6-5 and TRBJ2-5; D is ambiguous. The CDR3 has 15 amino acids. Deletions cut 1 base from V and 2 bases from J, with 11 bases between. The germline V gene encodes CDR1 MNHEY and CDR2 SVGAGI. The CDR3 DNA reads TGTGCCAGCAGTTACTTTATAGGCAGACAAGAGACCCAGTACTTC. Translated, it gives CASSYFIGRQETQYF.

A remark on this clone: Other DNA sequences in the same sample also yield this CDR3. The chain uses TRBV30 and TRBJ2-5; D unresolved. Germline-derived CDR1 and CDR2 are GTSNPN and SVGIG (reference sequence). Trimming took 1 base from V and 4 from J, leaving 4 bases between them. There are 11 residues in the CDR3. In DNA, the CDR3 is TGTGCCTGGAGTGGGAGAGAGACCCAGTACTTC. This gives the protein CAWSGRETQYF.

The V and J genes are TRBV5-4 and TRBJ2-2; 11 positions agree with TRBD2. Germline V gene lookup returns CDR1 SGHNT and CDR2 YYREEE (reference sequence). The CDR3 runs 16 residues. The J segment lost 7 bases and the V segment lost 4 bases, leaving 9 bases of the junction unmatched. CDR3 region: CASSQEVAGGVGELFF. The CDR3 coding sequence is TGTGCCAGCAGCCAAGAGGTAGCGGGAGGGGTCGGGGAGCTGTTTTTT. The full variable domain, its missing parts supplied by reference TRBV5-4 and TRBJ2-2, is ETGVTQSPTHLIKTRGQQVTLRCSSQSGHNTVSWYQQALGQGPQFIFQYYREEENGRGNFPPRFSGLQFPNYSSELNVNALELDDSALYLCASSQEVAGGVGELFFGEGSRLTVL.

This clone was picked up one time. Here the CDR3 reads CASSLSVGDKTYEQYF. Here the CDR3 DNA reads TGTGCCAGCAGTTTATCCGTCGGAGATAAAACCTACGAGCAGTACTTC. The chain carries TRBV27 and TRBJ2-7; no clear D gene. This CDR3 has 16 residues. The germline gives CDR1 MNHEY, CDR2 SMNVEV (reference sequence). The V gene lost 0 bases and the J gene lost 2 bases, with 14 bases spanning the gap.

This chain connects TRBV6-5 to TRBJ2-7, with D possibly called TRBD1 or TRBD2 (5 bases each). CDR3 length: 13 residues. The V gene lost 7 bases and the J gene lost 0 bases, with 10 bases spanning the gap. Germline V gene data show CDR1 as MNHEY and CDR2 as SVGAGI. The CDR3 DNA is TGTGCCAGCATTTCGGGGACCTCCTACGAGCAGTACTTC. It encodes CASISGTSYEQYF.

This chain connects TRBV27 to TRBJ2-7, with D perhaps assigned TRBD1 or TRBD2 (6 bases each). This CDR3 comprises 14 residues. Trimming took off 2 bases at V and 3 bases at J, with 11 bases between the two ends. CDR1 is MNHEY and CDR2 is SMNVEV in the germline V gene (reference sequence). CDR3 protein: CASSLMGGGYEQYF. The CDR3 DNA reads TGTGCCAGCAGTTTAATGGGGGGCGGCTACGAGCAGTACTTC.

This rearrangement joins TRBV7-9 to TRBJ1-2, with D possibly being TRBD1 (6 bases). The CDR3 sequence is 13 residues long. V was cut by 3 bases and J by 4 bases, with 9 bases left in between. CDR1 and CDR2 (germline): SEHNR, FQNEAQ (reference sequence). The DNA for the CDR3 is TGTGCCAGCAGCTTGGACAGTGTCTATGGCTACACCTTC. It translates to CASSLDSVYGYTF.

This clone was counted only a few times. The DNA of the CDR3 is TGTGCCAGCAGCCTGGGACAAGGCAATCAGCCCCAGCATTTT. Residues: CASSLGQGNQPQHF. The chain combines TRBV7-9 with TRBJ1-5, with D tentatively TRBD1 (6 bases). Trimming left V 5 bases short and J 2 bases short, with 10 bases between. The CDR3 runs to 14 residues. From germline, CDR1 is SEHNR and CDR2 FQNEAQ (reference sequence).

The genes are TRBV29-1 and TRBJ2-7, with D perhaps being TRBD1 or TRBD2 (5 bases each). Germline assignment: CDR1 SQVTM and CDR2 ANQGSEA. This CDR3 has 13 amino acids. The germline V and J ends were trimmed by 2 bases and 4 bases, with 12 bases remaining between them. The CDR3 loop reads CSVEFGTRYEQYF. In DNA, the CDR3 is TGCAGCGTTGAATTCGGGACGAGGTACGAGCAGTACTTC.

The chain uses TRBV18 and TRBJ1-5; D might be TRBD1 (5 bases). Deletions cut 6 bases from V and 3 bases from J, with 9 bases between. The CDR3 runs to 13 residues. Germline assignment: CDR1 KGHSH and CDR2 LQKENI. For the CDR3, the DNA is TGTGCCAGCTCCGGGGGATACAATCAGCCCCAGCATTTT. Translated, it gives CASSGGYNQPQHF. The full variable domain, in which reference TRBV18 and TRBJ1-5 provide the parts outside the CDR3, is NAGVMQNPRHLVRRRGQEARLRCSPMKGHSHVYWYRQLPEEGLKFMVYLQKENIIDESGMPKERFSAEFPKEGPSILRIQQVVRGDSAAYFCASSGGYNQPQHFGDGTRLSIL.

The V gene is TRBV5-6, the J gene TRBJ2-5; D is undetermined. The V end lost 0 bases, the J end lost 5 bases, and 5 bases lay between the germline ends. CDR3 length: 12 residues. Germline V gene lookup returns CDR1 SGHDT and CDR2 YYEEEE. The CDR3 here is CASSLGRETQYF. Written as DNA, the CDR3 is TGTGCCAGCAGCTTGGGTCGGGAGACCCAGTACTTC. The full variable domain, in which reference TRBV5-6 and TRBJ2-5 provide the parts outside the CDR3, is DAGVTQSPTHLIKTRGQQVTLRCSPKSGHDTVSWYQQALGQGPQFIFQYYEEEERQRGNFPDRFSGHQFPNYSSELNVNALLLGDSALYLCASSLGRETQYFGPGTRLLVL.

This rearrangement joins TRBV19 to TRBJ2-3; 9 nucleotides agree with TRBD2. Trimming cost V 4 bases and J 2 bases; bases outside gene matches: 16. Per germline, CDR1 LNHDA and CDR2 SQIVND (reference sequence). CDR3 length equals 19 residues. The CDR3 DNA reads TGTGCCAGTAGTAAGCGGGGGGCGGTTCAGTTCGGTGACACAGATACGCAGTATTTT. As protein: CASSKRGAVQFGDTDTQYF.

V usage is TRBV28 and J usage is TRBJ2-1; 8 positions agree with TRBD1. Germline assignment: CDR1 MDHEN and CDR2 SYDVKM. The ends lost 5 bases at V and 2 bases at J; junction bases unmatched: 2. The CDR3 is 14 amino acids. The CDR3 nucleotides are TGTGCCAGCAGTGACAGGGGCCCCTACAATGAGCAGTTCTTC. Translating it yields CASSDRGPYNEQFF.

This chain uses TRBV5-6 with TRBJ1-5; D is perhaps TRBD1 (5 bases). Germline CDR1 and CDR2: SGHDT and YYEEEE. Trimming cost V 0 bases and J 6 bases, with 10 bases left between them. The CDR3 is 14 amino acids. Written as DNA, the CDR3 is TGTGCCAGCAGCTTGGGGGACGGACTTCAGCCCCAGCATTTT. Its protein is CASSLGDGLQPQHF. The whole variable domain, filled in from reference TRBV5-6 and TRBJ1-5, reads DAGVTQSPTHLIKTRGQQVTLRCSPKSGHDTVSWYQQALGQGPQFIFQYYEEEERQRGNFPDRFSGHQFPNYSSELNVNALLLGDSALYLCASSLGDGLQPQHFGDGTRLSIL.

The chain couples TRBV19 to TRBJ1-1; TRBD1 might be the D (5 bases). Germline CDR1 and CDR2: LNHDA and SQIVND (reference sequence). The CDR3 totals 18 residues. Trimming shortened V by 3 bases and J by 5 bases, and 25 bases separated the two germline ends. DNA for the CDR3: TGTGCCAGTAGTATCAGGTCAGGGTTAGGAGCGGATAAGACTGAAGCTTTCTTT. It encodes CASSIRSGLGADKTEAFF.

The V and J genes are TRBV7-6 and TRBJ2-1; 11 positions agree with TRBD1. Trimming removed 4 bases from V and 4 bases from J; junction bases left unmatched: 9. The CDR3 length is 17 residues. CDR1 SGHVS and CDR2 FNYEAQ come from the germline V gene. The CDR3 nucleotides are TGTGCCAGCAGCTCCCACAACCGGGACAGGGGGTACAATGAGCAGTTCTTC. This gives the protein CASSSHNRDRGYNEQFF.